These 23 T cell receptor beta chains came from one sample sequenced in a study of T cell responses to AZD1222 COVID-19 vaccine. Only in-frame clones appear in the TCRdb table, and some are missing; sequencing was by immunoSEQ multiplex PCR. The table lists about 180,000 clones, about 87% of them singletons. The specimen comprised peripheral blood, sampled 28 days after the second dose of the MenACWY control vaccine. These TCRs come from an adult who received the MenACWY meningococcal vaccine as a control.

The sample holds a few counts of this clone. The V and J genes are TRBV18 and TRBJ1-5, with TRBD1 matching over 11 bases. The CDR3 has 14 residues. V gave up 3 bases and J gave up 6 bases; unmatched junction bases: 1. Germline lookup yields CDR1 KGHSH and CDR2 LQKENI. The CDR3 DNA reads as TGTGCCAGCTCACCGGGGACAGGGGGTCAGCCCCAGCATTTT. It yields the protein CASSPGTGGQPQHF.

The count of this clone is one. The chain links TRBV10-3 to TRBJ1-4, with D hard to call. With 6 bases removed from V and 7 bases from J, the gap between germline ends came to 9 bases. The length of the CDR3 is 12 residues. The germline V gene encodes CDR1 ENHRY and CDR2 SYGVKD. The CDR3 loop reads CAIRSMGEKLFF. The CDR3 region has the DNA TGTGCCATCAGAAGTATGGGTGAAAAACTGTTTTTT.

V and J are TRBV30 and TRBJ1-6; D is ambiguous. Germline lookup yields CDR1 GTSNPN and CDR2 SVGIG (reference sequence). CDR3 length: 13 amino acids. Trimming left V 0 bases short and J 5 bases short, with 5 bases between. Here the CDR3 DNA reads TGTGCCTGGAGTGTCGGCCATAATTCACCCCTCCACTTT. Residues: CAWSVGHNSPLHF.

The chain carries TRBV28 and TRBJ1-5; 8 nucleotides agree with TRBD1. Losses at the gene ends were 5 bases for V and 0 bases for J; bases not matched to a gene: 9. The CDR3 is made up of 17 amino acids. CDR1 and CDR2 (germline): MDHEN, SYDVKM. The CDR3 DNA reads as TGTGCCAGCAGTCCCTGGGGGACAGGTTATAGCAATCAGCCCCAGCATTTT. Protein product: CASSPWGTGYSNQPQHF.

The chain uses TRBV30 and TRBJ2-1, with 15 bases aligning to TRBD2. From germline, CDR1 is GTSNPN and CDR2 SVGIG (reference sequence). J was trimmed by 14 bases and V by 3 bases; bases with no gene match: 5. The CDR3 is made up of 13 amino acids. The CDR3 DNA reads TGTGCCTGGAGAGGACTAGCGGGAGGGCCGGAGTTCTTC. Translated, it gives CAWRGLAGGPEFF.

The sample holds a few counts of this clone. The chain joins TRBV6-5 to TRBJ2-7, with 7 bases identical to TRBD1. J lost 4 bases, V lost 4 bases, and 7 bases had no gene match. Per the germline V gene, CDR1 is MNHEY and CDR2 is SVGAGI. There are 14 residues in the CDR3. The CDR3 spells CASSWDRRNYEQYF. The DNA for the CDR3 is TGTGCCAGCAGTTGGGACAGACGGAATTACGAGCAGTACTTC.

CDR3 nucleotides: TGTGCCAGCAGGTTCGAGGGGCTCTCCTACAATGAGCAGTTCTTC. It yields the protein CASRFEGLSYNEQFF. The chain has TRBV28 and TRBJ2-1, with D possibly called TRBD1 or TRBD2 (5 bases each). The length of the CDR3 is 15 residues. CDR1 is MDHEN and CDR2 is SYDVKM in the germline V gene. The V and J ends lost 6 bases and 0 bases respectively, with 12 bases between them.

The chain combines TRBV28 with TRBJ1-2, with D possibly matching TRBD1 (5 bases). This CDR3 has 16 residues. Germline values: CDR1 MDHEN, CDR2 SYDVKM. V was shortened by 3 bases and J by 8 bases, with 22 bases between the two germline ends. CDR3: CASSFTTGTAAGGYTF. DNA of the CDR3: TGTGCCAGCAGTTTCACAACCGGGACGGCTGCAGGCGGCTACACCTTC.

This clone was detected only once. This chain connects TRBV20-1 to TRBJ2-7, with D perhaps matching TRBD1 (6 bases). Germline CDR1 and CDR2: DFQATT and SNEGSKA (reference sequence). This CDR3 contains 11 residues. The germline V and J ends were trimmed by 5 bases and 5 bases, with 10 bases remaining between them. The CDR3 spells CSAVTGNEQYF. DNA of the CDR3: TGCAGTGCTGTTACAGGGAACGAGCAGTACTTC.

The chain couples TRBV7-2 to TRBJ2-1, with D unclear. This CDR3 comprises 11 residues. Germline CDR1 SGHTA, CDR2 FQGNSA. V dropped 5 bases and J dropped 8 bases, with 7 bases sitting between them. The CDR3 spells CASSLIDEQFF. CDR3 nucleotide sequence: TGTGCCAGCAGCCTCATCGATGAGCAGTTCTTC.

This chain connects TRBV28 to TRBJ1-1; 8 bases align to TRBD1. Looked up from germline, CDR1 is MDHEN and CDR2 is SYDVKM. CDR3 length: 15 residues. V was pared by 4 bases and J by 1 base, with 5 bases of the junction left unmatched. The CDR3 spells CASSSTGGGNTEAFF. In nucleotides, the CDR3 is TGTGCCAGCAGTTCCACAGGGGGTGGGAACACTGAAGCTTTCTTT.

The J gene is TRBJ1-2, the V gene TRBV5-4; D unclear. This CDR3 spans 14 amino acids. CDR1 SGHNT and CDR2 YYREEE come from the germline V gene (reference sequence). V was trimmed by 0 bases and J by 3 bases, leaving 9 bases between them. The CDR3: CASSLAGRDYGYTF. The CDR3, as DNA: TGTGCCAGCAGCTTGGCGGGTAGGGACTATGGCTACACCTTC.

The chain is built from TRBV19 and TRBJ1-4; D ambiguous. The CDR3 runs to 15 residues. The germline V gene has CDR1 LNHDA and CDR2 SQIVND (reference sequence). V lost 3 bases and J lost 0, with 8 bases in between. CDR3 sequence (DNA): TGTGCCAGTAGTATGGGCGGCGCAACTAATGAAAAACTGTTTTTT. Protein sequence: CASSMGGATNEKLFF.

The V gene is TRBV7-2, the J gene TRBJ1-2; D gene unclear. Germline CDR1 and CDR2: SGHTA and FQGNSA. The CDR3 totals 12 residues. The V gene lost 0 bases and the J gene lost 8 bases, with 7 bases spanning the gap. The DNA of the CDR3 is TGTGCCAGCAGCTTAGCGCTGGGCGGCTACACCTTC. This gives the protein CASSLALGGYTF.

V and J are TRBV7-2 and TRBJ2-2; D is uncertain. The V gene's germline CDR1 is SGHTA and CDR2 FQGNSA. Trimming removed 3 bases from V and 6 bases from J, with 14 bases in between. The CDR3 runs 15 residues. The CDR3: CASSFRRQSAGELFF. Here the CDR3 DNA reads TGTGCCAGCAGCTTTAGACGGCAATCGGCCGGGGAGCTGTTTTTT.

In this sample, this clone turned up a few times. The chain joins TRBV15 to TRBJ1-3; D is unclear. CDR1 and CDR2 from the germline V gene are LNHNV and YYDKDF (reference sequence). There are 13 residues in the CDR3. Trimming shortened V by 5 bases and J by 1 base, and 6 bases separated the two germline ends. This CDR3 is CATSPYSGNTIYF. CDR3 DNA: TGTGCCACCAGCCCCTATTCTGGAAACACCATATATTTT. Looking up the rest from reference TRBV15 and TRBJ1-3 gives the full variable domain: DAMVIQNPRYQVTQFGKPVTLSCSQTLNHNVMYWYQQKSSQAPKLLFHYYDKDFNNEADTPDNFQSRRPNTSFCFLDIRSPGLGDTAMYLCATSPYSGNTIYFGEGSWLTVV.

This chain links TRBV25-1 with TRBJ1-2, with D maybe TRBD1 (5 bases). Germline loops: CDR1 MGHDK, CDR2 SYGVNS. Trimming pared 3 bases from V and 5 bases from J, leaving 13 bases between. This CDR3 has 14 residues. The CDR3 DNA reads as TGTGCCAGCAGTGACCCCCAGGGCCGTTATGGCTACACCTTC. Its protein product is CASSDPQGRYGYTF.

The count of this clone is one. J is TRBJ2-1 and V is TRBV27; the D is unclear. This CDR3 comprises 13 residues. V lost 3 bases, J lost 1 base, and 4 bases lay in between. Germline V gene lookup returns CDR1 MNHEY and CDR2 SMNVEV (reference sequence). In DNA, the CDR3 is TGTGCCAGCAGTTTTTTATCCTACAATGAGCAGTTCTTC. Its protein product is CASSFLSYNEQFF.

The CDR3 DNA sequence: TGTGCCAGCAGTTTATCGGGCCCGTTCTCCTATAATTCACCCCTCCACTTT. It codes for CASSLSGPFSYNSPLHF. This rearrangement joins TRBV27 to TRBJ1-6; D remains ambiguous. The length of the CDR3 is 17 residues. The V gene's germline CDR1 is MNHEY and CDR2 SMNVEV (reference sequence). Trimming took 0 bases from V and 0 from J, leaving 9 bases between them.

J is TRBJ1-4 and V is TRBV3-1 (or the pseudogene TRBV3-2), with TRBD1 matching over 12 bases. J lost 8 bases, V lost 8 bases, and 15 bases had no gene match. The CDR3 runs 17 residues. CDR1 and CDR2 (germline): LGHDT, YNNKEL (reference sequence). This CDR3 reads CASGHRDRGRIGEKLFF. CDR3 coding DNA: TGTGCCAGCGGTCACCGGGACAGGGGGCGCATCGGGGAAAAACTGTTTTTT.

The V call is TRBV7-2, the J call TRBJ2-7; 8 nucleotides align to TRBD2. V trimming: 1 base; J trimming: 6 bases; junction bases outside the gene matches: 8. The CDR3 runs to 15 residues. The V gene's germline CDR1 is SGHTA and CDR2 FQGNSA. This CDR3 reads CASSLGGGRPIEQYF. As DNA, the CDR3 is TGTGCCAGCAGCTTAGGCGGGGGGCGCCCGATCGAGCAGTACTTC.

The chain links TRBV5-6 to TRBJ1-1, with D possibly TRBD1 on 5 matching bases. V lost 7 bases to trimming and J lost 0 bases, with 10 bases between them. Germline assignment: CDR1 SGHDT and CDR2 YYEEEE. The CDR3 spans 13 residues. The CDR3 DNA follows: TGTGCCAGCCTACGACAGATGAACACTGAAGCTTTCTTT. Its protein is CASLRQMNTEAFF.

This chain uses TRBV30 with TRBJ2-1; 7 bases fit TRBD2. The germline gives CDR1 GTSNPN, CDR2 SVGIG (reference sequence). There are 16 residues in the CDR3. Trimming took 6 bases from V and 1 from J; bases not matched to a gene: 12. The CDR3 region has the DNA TGTGCCTGCCAATCCGCGGGAGTGGGGTCCTACAATGAGCAGTTCTTC. Translating gives CACQSAGVGSYNEQFF.